Listed below are T cell receptor beta chains from one sample, sequenced in a study of T-cell memory formation after mild COVID-19. TCRdb passed the 5' RACE reads through MiXCR, listing each CDR3 protein once. The table includes around 470,000 distinct CDR3 sequences, approximately 20% detected once. Input material: PBMCs or a T cell subset sorted from them (not recorded which). The receptor source for this set is an adult woman who had mild COVID-19 (a few samples of this study predate the infection). Cell type and time point are not known. Each CDR3 is given with its conserved first and last residue. The D gene is left open where the match is weak. Clone size is not always given. Where it is, it says once, few, many or a class for expanded clones.

J gene: TRBJ1-1; V gene: TRBV6-5; clone size: .; D gene: .; CDR3 protein: CASSYSGGISTEAFF; CDR3 DNA: TGTGCCAGCAGTTACTCTGGGGGGATTAGCACTGAAGCTTTCTTT
J gene: TRBJ2-5; V gene: TRBV7-9; clone size: .; D gene: .; CDR3 protein: CASSLGLVGELETQYF; CDR3 DNA: TGTGCCAGCAGCTTAGGCTTAGTTGGGGAATTGGAGACCCAGTACTTC
J gene: TRBJ2-1; V gene: TRBV2; clone size: few; D gene: TRBD1; CDR3 protein: CASSGLGQGINEQFF; CDR3 DNA: TGTGCCAGCAGTGGTCTGGGACAGGGAATCAATGAGCAGTTCTTC
J gene: TRBJ2-1; V gene: TRBV29-1; clone size: .; D gene: TRBD2; CDR3 protein: CSVEGTSGRSSYNEQFF; CDR3 DNA: TGCAGCGTTGAAGGGACTAGCGGGAGGAGCTCCTACAATGAGCAGTTCTTC
J gene: TRBJ1-2; V gene: TRBV4-1; clone size: .; D gene: .; CDR3 protein: CASSPQMTGKGYGYTF; CDR3 DNA: TGCGCCAGCAGCCCCCAAATGACAGGCAAGGGCTATGGCTACACCTTC
J gene: TRBJ1-1; V gene: TRBV5-5; clone size: .; D gene: .; CDR3 protein: CASSFGTNTEAFF; CDR3 DNA: TGTGCCAGCAGCTTCGGCACGAACACTGAAGCTTTCTTT
J gene: TRBJ1-1; V gene: TRBV29-1; clone size: few; D gene: .; CDR3 protein: CSGEKQGTEAFF; CDR3 DNA: TGCAGCGGTGAAAAACAGGGAACTGAAGCTTTCTTT
J gene: TRBJ2-7; V gene: TRBV7-2; clone size: few; D gene: .; CDR3 protein: CASSLGPSRVGEQYF; CDR3 DNA: TGTGCCAGCAGCTTAGGCCCGTCGAGGGTCGGCGAGCAGTACTTC
J gene: TRBJ2-3; V gene: TRBV6-2/TRBV6-3; clone size: .; D gene: .; CDR3 protein: CASSYVPTMGGTF; CDR3 DNA: TGTGCCAGCAGTTACGTCCCGACAATGGGGGGAACTTTT
J gene: TRBJ1-2; V gene: TRBV3-1; clone size: few; D gene: .; CDR3 protein: CASSQVSGSNYGYTF; CDR3 DNA: TGTGCCAGCAGCCAAGTATCTGGCAGTAACTATGGCTACACCTTC
J gene: TRBJ2-7; V gene: TRBV29-1; clone size: few; D gene: .; CDR3 protein: CSVERLLPGEQYF; CDR3 DNA: TGCAGCGTTGAAAGGCTACTCCCAGGCGAGCAGTACTTC
J gene: TRBJ1-1; V gene: TRBV18; clone size: .; D gene: TRBD1; CDR3 protein: CASSPRGQLGTGGTEAFF; CDR3 DNA: TGTGCCAGCTCACCCAGAGGCCAGCTGGGCACAGGGGGCACTGAAGCTTTCTTT
J gene: TRBJ1-2; V gene: TRBV15; clone size: .; D gene: .; CDR3 protein: CATSRDRADLYGYTF; CDR3 DNA: TGTGCCACCAGCAGAGATCGGGCCGACCTCTATGGCTACACCTTC
J gene: TRBJ2-1; V gene: TRBV24-1; clone size: .; D gene: .; CDR3 protein: CATSDFPGAGLSYNEQFF; CDR3 DNA: TGTGCCACCAGTGATTTCCCCGGGGCAGGGTTGTCCTACAATGAGCAGTTCTTC
J gene: TRBJ2-7; V gene: TRBV7-2; clone size: .; D gene: .; CDR3 protein: CASSPQYYEQYF; CDR3 DNA: TGTGCCAGCAGCCCACAGTACTACGAGCAGTACTTC
J gene: TRBJ1-4; V gene: TRBV12-3/TRBV12-4; clone size: few; D gene: .; CDR3 protein: CASSLASGGRTILEKLFF; CDR3 DNA: TGTGCCAGCAGTTTAGCCTCGGGTGGACGGACCATACTAGAAAAACTGTTTTTT
J gene: TRBJ2-3; V gene: TRBV7-2; clone size: few; D gene: TRBD1; CDR3 protein: CASSSGTDLRQYF; CDR3 DNA: TGTGCCAGCAGCTCGGGGACAGATCTTAGGCAGTATTTT
J gene: TRBJ2-1; V gene: TRBV24-1; clone size: .; D gene: .; CDR3 protein: CATSEITGGGLVSEQFF; CDR3 DNA: TGTGCCACCAGTGAAATTACAGGGGGGGGCCTCGTCAGTGAGCAGTTCTTC
J gene: TRBJ1-4; V gene: TRBV30; clone size: .; D gene: .; CDR3 protein: CASRAGAKEKLFF; CDR3 DNA: TGTGCCTCCAGGGCCGGGGCAAAGGAAAAACTGTTTTTT
J gene: TRBJ2-1; V gene: TRBV6-1; clone size: few; D gene: TRBD2; CDR3 protein: CASSAPLTGGRNEQFF; CDR3 DNA: TGTGCCAGCAGTGCCCCTCTTACGGGGGGGCGTAATGAGCAGTTCTTC
J gene: TRBJ2-7; V gene: TRBV11-2; clone size: .; D gene: TRBD2; CDR3 protein: CASSTYRGGRTYEQYF; CDR3 DNA: TGTGCCAGCAGCACCTACCGGGGGGGGAGGACCTACGAGCAGTACTTC
J gene: TRBJ1-1; V gene: TRBV4-1; clone size: .; D gene: .; CDR3 protein: CASSQTGLTEAFF; CDR3 DNA: TGCGCCAGCAGCCAAACAGGGTTGACTGAAGCTTTCTTT
J gene: TRBJ2-3; V gene: TRBV5-1; clone size: .; D gene: TRBD1; CDR3 protein: CASSFGQGVGDTQYF; CDR3 DNA: TGCGCCAGCAGCTTCGGACAGGGGGTCGGAGATACGCAGTATTTT
J gene: TRBJ2-7; V gene: TRBV28; clone size: few; D gene: .; CDR3 protein: CASSSGSSDRRKYF; CDR3 DNA: TGTGCCAGCAGTTCCGGGTCCAGCGACCGGCGGAAGTACTTC
J gene: TRBJ1-2; V gene: TRBV3-1; clone size: few; D gene: .; CDR3 protein: CASSKQDAYGYTF; CDR3 DNA: TGTGCCAGCAGCAAACAGGACGCCTATGGCTACACCTTC
J gene: TRBJ1-4; V gene: TRBV20-1; clone size: few; D gene: .; CDR3 protein: CSAWLGSEKLFF; CDR3 DNA: TGCAGTGCCTGGCTGGGTAGTGAAAAACTGTTTTTT
J gene: TRBJ1-1; V gene: TRBV7-3; clone size: .; D gene: .; CDR3 protein: CASSLTRTESKAFF; CDR3 DNA: TGTGCCAGCAGCTTAACGAGGACCGAGTCAAAAGCTTTCTTT
J gene: TRBJ2-7; V gene: TRBV7-9; clone size: .; D gene: .; CDR3 protein: CASSSYSTPRSEQYF; CDR3 DNA: TGTGCCAGCAGCTCTTACTCCACCCCACGAAGCGAGCAGTACTTC
J gene: TRBJ1-3; V gene: TRBV20-1; clone size: few; D gene: .; CDR3 protein: CSADRGAGNTIYF; CDR3 DNA: TGCAGTGCCGATCGGGGGGCTGGAAACACCATATATTTT
J gene: TRBJ2-1; V gene: TRBV29-1; clone size: few; D gene: .; CDR3 protein: CSVQLFYNEQFF; CDR3 DNA: TGCAGCGTCCAACTCTTCTACAATGAGCAGTTCTTC
J gene: TRBJ1-4; V gene: TRBV7-9; clone size: .; D gene: .; CDR3 protein: CASSDRREKLFF; CDR3 DNA: TGTGCCAGCTCCGACAGACGGGAAAAACTGTTTTTT
J gene: TRBJ1-2; V gene: TRBV5-1; clone size: many; D gene: .; CDR3 protein: CASSSDGFYGYTF; CDR3 DNA: TGCGCCAGCAGCTCGGACGGATTCTATGGCTACACCTTC
J gene: TRBJ2-4; V gene: TRBV20-1; clone size: few; D gene: .; CDR3 protein: CSARASDYYIQYF; CDR3 DNA: TGCAGTGCTAGAGCCAGTGACTATTACATTCAGTACTTC
J gene: TRBJ2-1; V gene: TRBV4-3; clone size: few; D gene: TRBD2; CDR3 protein: CASSSTSEKYNEQFF; CDR3 DNA: TGCGCCAGCAGCTCAACTAGCGAAAAATACAATGAGCAGTTCTTC
J gene: TRBJ2-1; V gene: TRBV6-2/TRBV6-3; clone size: .; D gene: .; CDR3 protein: CASSYPEKGEFF; CDR3 DNA: TGTGCCAGCAGTTACCCGGAGAAGGGGGAGTTCTTC
J gene: TRBJ1-1; V gene: TRBV19; clone size: few; D gene: .; CDR3 protein: CASSPSTGLGPEAFF; CDR3 DNA: TGTGCCAGTAGTCCCTCGACAGGTTTGGGGCCTGAAGCTTTCTTT
J gene: TRBJ2-7; V gene: TRBV9; clone size: .; D gene: .; CDR3 protein: CASSVVGSRLHEQYF; CDR3 DNA: TGTGCCAGCAGCGTAGTTGGCAGCCGACTTCACGAGCAGTACTTC
J gene: TRBJ2-3; V gene: TRBV6-2/TRBV6-3; clone size: .; D gene: TRBD2; CDR3 protein: CASIPTPGTSGTDTQYF; CDR3 DNA: TGTGCCAGCATACCCACTCCCGGGACTAGCGGAACAGATACGCAGTATTTT
J gene: TRBJ2-1; V gene: TRBV15; clone size: few; D gene: .; CDR3 protein: CATSRDLANNEQFF; CDR3 DNA: TGTGCCACCAGCAGAGATTTGGCGAACAATGAGCAGTTCTTC
J gene: TRBJ2-5; V gene: TRBV5-5; clone size: once; D gene: .; CDR3 protein: CASSLASGFQETQYF; CDR3 DNA: TGTGCCAGCAGCTTGGCTTCGGGGTTTCAAGAGACCCAGTACTTC
J gene: TRBJ1-5; V gene: TRBV7-9; clone size: few; D gene: .; CDR3 protein: CASSIGQGSSQPQHF; CDR3 DNA: TGTGCCAGCAGCATCGGGCAGGGAAGTAGTCAGCCCCAGCATTTT
J gene: TRBJ1-6; V gene: TRBV4-1; clone size: .; D gene: .; CDR3 protein: CASSQQGRYNSPLHF; CDR3 DNA: TGCGCCAGCAGCCAACAGGGAAGGTATAATTCACCCCTCCACTTT
J gene: TRBJ2-7; V gene: TRBV6-5; clone size: .; D gene: TRBD2; CDR3 protein: CASSYSRGLAGGSGDEQYF; CDR3 DNA: TGTGCCAGCAGTTACTCGCGGGGTCTAGCGGGAGGGTCGGGGGACGAGCAGTACTTC
J gene: TRBJ1-1; V gene: TRBV4-1; clone size: .; D gene: .; CDR3 protein: CASSPLVWGREDAFF; CDR3 DNA: TGCGCCAGCAGCCCCCTCGTCTGGGGCAGGGAAGACGCTTTCTTT
J gene: TRBJ1-1; V gene: TRBV6-5; clone size: .; D gene: .; CDR3 protein: CASSYRSDANTEAFF; CDR3 DNA: TGTGCCAGCAGTTACAGGTCGGACGCGAACACTGAAGCTTTCTTT
J gene: TRBJ2-1; V gene: TRBV24-1; clone size: .; D gene: TRBD1; CDR3 protein: CATSERGRDRVGNEQFF; CDR3 DNA: TGTGCCACCAGTGAGCGAGGTCGGGACAGGGTGGGCAATGAGCAGTTCTTC
J gene: TRBJ2-7; V gene: TRBV24-1; clone size: many; D gene: TRBD2; CDR3 protein: CATARDYPGEQYF; CDR3 DNA: TGTGCCACCGCTCGGGACTACCCGGGGGAGCAGTACTTC
J gene: TRBJ2-1; V gene: TRBV7-6; clone size: .; D gene: .; CDR3 protein: CASSLARGSVNEQFF; CDR3 DNA: TGTGCCAGCAGCTTAGCTCGGGGTAGCGTCAATGAGCAGTTCTTC
J gene: TRBJ2-7; V gene: TRBV9; clone size: few; D gene: TRBD2; CDR3 protein: CASSVASGPYEQYF; CDR3 DNA: TGTGCCAGCAGCGTGGCTAGCGGGCCTTACGAGCAGTACTTC
J gene: TRBJ1-1; V gene: TRBV27; clone size: .; D gene: .; CDR3 protein: CASRPTTPNTEAFF; CDR3 DNA: TGTGCCAGCAGACCAACGACTCCGAACACTGAAGCTTTCTTT